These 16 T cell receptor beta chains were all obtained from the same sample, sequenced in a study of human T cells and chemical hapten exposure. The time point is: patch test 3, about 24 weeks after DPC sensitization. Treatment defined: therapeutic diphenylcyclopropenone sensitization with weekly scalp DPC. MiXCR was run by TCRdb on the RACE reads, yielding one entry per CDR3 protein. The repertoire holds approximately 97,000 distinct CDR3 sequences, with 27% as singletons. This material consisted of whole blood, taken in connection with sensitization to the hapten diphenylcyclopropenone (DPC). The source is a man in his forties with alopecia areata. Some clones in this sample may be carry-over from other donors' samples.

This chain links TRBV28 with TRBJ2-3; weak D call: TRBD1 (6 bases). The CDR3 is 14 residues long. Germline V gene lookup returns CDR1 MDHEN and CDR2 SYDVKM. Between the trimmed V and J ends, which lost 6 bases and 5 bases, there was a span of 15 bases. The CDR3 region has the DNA TGTGCCAGCAGCCTGGGACAAGGGAGAGATACGCAGTATTTT. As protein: CASSLGQGRDTQYF.

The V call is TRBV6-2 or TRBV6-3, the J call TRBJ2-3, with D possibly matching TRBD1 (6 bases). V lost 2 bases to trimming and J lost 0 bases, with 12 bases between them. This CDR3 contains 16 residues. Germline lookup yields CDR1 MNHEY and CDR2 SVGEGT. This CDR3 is CASSYLDRPSTDTQYF. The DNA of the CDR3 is TGTGCCAGCAGTTACCTCGACAGGCCTAGCACAGATACGCAGTATTTT.

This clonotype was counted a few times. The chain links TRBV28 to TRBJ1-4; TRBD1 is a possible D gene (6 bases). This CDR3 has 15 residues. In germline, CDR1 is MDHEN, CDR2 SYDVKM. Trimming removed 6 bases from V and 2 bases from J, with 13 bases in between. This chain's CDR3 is CASSLGGWTNEKLFF. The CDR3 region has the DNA TGTGCCAGCAGCCTAGGGGGATGGACTAATGAAAAACTGTTTTTT.

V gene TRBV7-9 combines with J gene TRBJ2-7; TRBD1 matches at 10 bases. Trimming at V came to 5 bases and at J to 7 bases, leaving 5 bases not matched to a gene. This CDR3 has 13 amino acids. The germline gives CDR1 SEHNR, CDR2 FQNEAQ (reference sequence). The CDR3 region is CASSPTGGREQYF. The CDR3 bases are TGTGCCAGCAGCCCGACAGGGGGCAGGGAGCAGTACTTC.

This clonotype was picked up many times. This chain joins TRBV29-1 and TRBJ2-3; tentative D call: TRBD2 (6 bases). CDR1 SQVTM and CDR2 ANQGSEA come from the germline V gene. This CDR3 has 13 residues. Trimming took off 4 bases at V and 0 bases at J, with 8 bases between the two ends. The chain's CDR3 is CSVVAGSTDTQYF. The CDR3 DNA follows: TGCAGCGTTGTGGCGGGGAGCACAGATACGCAGTATTTT.

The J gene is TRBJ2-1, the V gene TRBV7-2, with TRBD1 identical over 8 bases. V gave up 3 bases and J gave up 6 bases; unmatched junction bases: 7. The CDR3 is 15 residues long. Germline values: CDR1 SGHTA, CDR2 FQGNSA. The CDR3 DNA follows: TGTGCCAGCAGCTTTTTCGACAGGGGCGTCAATGAGCAGTTCTTC. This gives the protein CASSFFDRGVNEQFF. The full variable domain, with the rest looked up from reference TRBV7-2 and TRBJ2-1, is GAGVSQSPSNKVTEKGKDVELRCDPISGHTALYWYRQSLGQGLEFLIYFQGNSAPDKSGLPSDRFSAERTGGSVSTLTIQRTQQEDSAVYLCASSFFDRGVNEQFFGPGTRLTVL.

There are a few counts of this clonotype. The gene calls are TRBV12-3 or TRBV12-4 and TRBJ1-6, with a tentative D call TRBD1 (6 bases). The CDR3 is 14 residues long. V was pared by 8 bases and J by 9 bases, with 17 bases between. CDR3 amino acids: CASAPGGSRSPLHF. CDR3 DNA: TGTGCCAGCGCCCCGGGGGGCTCGCGTTCACCCCTCCACTTT.

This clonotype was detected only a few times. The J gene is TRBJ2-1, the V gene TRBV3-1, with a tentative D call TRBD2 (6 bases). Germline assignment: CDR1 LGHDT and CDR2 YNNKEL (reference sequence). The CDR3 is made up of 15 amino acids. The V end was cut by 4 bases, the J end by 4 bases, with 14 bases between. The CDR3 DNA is TGTGCCAGCAGCCCCGAACCTAGCGATTACAATGAGCAGTTCTTC. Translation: CASSPEPSDYNEQFF.

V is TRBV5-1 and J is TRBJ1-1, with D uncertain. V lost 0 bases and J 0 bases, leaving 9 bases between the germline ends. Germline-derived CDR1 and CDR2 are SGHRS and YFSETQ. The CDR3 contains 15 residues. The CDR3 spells CASSLDGALNTEAFF. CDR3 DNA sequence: TGCGCCAGCAGCTTGGACGGAGCCCTGAACACTGAAGCTTTCTTT.

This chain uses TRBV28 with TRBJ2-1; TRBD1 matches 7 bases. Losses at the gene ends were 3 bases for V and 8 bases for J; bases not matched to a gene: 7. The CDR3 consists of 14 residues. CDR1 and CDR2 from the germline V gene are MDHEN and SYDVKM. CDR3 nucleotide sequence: TGTGCCAGCAGTTTTGGACAGGCGCGCCATGAGCAGTTCTTC. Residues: CASSFGQARHEQFF.

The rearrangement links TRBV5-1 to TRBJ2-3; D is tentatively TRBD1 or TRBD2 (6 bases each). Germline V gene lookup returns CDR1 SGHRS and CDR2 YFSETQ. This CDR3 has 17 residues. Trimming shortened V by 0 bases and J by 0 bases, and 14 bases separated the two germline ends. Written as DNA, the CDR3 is TGCGCCAGCAGCTTGGAGGGGGGTTTCTTAAGCACAGATACGCAGTATTTT. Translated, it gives CASSLEGGFLSTDTQYF.

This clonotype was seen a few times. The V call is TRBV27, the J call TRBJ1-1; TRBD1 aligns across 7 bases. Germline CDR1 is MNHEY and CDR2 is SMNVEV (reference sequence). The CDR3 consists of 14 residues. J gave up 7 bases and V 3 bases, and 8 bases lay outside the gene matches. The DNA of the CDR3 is TGTGCCAGCAGTTTTAGGGGGCCCAGGGATGAAGCTTTCTTT. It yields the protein CASSFRGPRDEAFF.

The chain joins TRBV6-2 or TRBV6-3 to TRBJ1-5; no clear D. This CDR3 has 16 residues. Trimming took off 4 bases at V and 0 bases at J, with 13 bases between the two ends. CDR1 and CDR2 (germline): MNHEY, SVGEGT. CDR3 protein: CASSSIRLDSNQPQHF. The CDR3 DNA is TGTGCCAGCAGTTCGATCCGACTCGATAGCAATCAGCCCCAGCATTTT.

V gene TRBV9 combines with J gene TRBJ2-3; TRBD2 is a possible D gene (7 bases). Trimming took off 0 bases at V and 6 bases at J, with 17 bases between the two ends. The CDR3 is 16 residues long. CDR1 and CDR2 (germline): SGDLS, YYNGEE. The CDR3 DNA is TGTGCCAGCAGCGTAGCCGGGGGGCGCGGAAGGGATACGCAGTATTTT. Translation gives CASSVAGGRGRDTQYF.

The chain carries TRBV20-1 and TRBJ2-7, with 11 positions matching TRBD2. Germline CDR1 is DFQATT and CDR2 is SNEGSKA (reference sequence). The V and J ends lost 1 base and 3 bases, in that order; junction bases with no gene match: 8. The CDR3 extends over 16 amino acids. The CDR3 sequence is CSARASLAGGVYEQYF. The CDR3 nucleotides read TGCAGTGCTAGAGCATCGCTAGCGGGAGGCGTCTACGAGCAGTACTTC.

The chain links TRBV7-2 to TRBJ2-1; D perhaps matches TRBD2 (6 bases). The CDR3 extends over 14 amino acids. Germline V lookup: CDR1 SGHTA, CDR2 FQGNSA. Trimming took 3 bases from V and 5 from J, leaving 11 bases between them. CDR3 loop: CASSFRAGNNEQFF. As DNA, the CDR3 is TGTGCCAGCAGCTTTCGCGCGGGGAACAATGAGCAGTTCTTC.